This T cell receptor beta chain was obtained from a study of blood T cell repertoires in COVID-19. Germline CDR1 reads KGHSH; CDR2 reads LQKENI. Unmatched junction bases numbered 5, after V lost 5 bases and J lost 3 bases. This CDR3 contains 15 residues. The protocol was immunoSEQ multiplex PCR, while the TCRdb copy is restricted to in-frame clones and leaves out a portion. The table lists about 150,000 clones, around 89% of them singletons. Sequencing input: peripheral blood. This chain joins TRBV18 and TRBJ2-4; 9 nucleotides align to TRBD1. The sequence derives from a woman aged 40 to 50 with acute or convalescent COVID-19. CDR3 in DNA: TGTGCCAGCTCATCACAGGGGGCCGACAAAAACATTCAGTACTTC. This translates into CASSSQGADKNIQYF.